This TCR beta chain comes out of a study of T cells in Graves' hyperthyroidism and ophthalmopathy. Amplification of TCR beta CDR3 regions used RNA as the template. Researchers ran a first-round RT-PCR on the TCR CDR3 using the HTBI primer set. Each CDR3 protein gets one entry after TCRdb re-called the multiplex PCR reads with MiXCR. The table includes 300,000 to 500,000 distinct CDR3 sequences, 11% to 15% detected once. Trimming removed 3 bases at V and 4 bases at J, with 9 bases between. The CDR3 runs 13 residues. Germline V gene lookup returns CDR1 SGHRS and CDR2 YFSETQ. Sequencing was performed on blood. The clonotype was recovered from a middle-aged man with Graves' ophthalmopathy. The chain couples TRBV5-1 to TRBJ2-3; no reliable D call. CDR3 sequence reads: CASSSTIPDTQYF. The CDR3 nucleotides are TGCGCCAGCAGCTCGACAATCCCAGATACGCAGTATTTT.